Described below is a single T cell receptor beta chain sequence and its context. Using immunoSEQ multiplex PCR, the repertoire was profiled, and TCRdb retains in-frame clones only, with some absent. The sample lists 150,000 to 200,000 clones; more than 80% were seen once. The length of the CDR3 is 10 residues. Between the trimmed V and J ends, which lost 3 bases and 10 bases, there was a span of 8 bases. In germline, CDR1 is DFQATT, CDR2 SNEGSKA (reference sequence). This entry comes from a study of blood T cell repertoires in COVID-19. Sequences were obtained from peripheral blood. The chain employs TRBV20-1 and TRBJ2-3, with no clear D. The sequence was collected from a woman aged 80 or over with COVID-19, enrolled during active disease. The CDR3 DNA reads TGCAGTGCTAGTCTCGTTGCGCAGTATTTT. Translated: CSASLVAQYF.